These 9 T cell receptor delta chains came from one sample sequenced in a study of gamma-delta T cells after stem cell transplantation. TCRdb reapplied CATT to the RT-PCR reads. Of 1,500 to 2,000 delta-chain clones listed, 22% were seen once; the top ten hold around 48%. Sequenced: gamma-delta T cells. These receptors were taken from a human donor. It is not recorded whose cells these are; they may come from a transplant donor.

In the case of this clone: Mismatch with germline at one junction end may stem from a read error. The chain carries TRDV2 and TRDJ3, with TRDD3 identical over 13 bases. CDR3 size: 20 residues. Germline CDR1 GEAIGNYY, CDR2 EKD. DNA for the CDR3: TGTGCCTGTGACCGCACTGGGGGATACGCGACCTCCTGGGGCACCCGACAGATGTTTTTC. Encoded protein: CACDRTGGYATSWGTRQMFF.

This chain links TRDV2 with TRDJ1; possible D gene TRDD3, 6 bases. V lost 1 base to trimming and J lost 0 bases, with 17 bases between them. Germline V gene data show CDR1 as GEAIGNYY and CDR2 as EKD. This CDR3 contains 17 residues. The CDR3 protein is CACDTLSGEMYTDKLIF. CDR3 sequence (DNA): TGTGCCTGTGACACTCTGTCGGGGGAGATGTACACCGATAAACTCATCTTT.

This clone has just a few counts. Since a far larger clone is one base different, this is likely a read error. The chain carries TRDV2 and TRDJ1; D unclear. Trimming took off 3 bases at V and 1 base at J, with 11 bases between the two ends. The CDR3 has 14 amino acids. Germline V gene lookup returns CDR1 GEAIGNYY and CDR2 EKD. CDR3 region: CACDVPGGTDKLIF. DNA for the CDR3: TGTGCCTGTGACGTACCGGGCGGCACCGATAAACTCATCTTT.

By sample share, this clone is medium-sized. Different DNA sequences within this sample yield the same CDR3. The chain is built from TRDV2 and TRDJ1, with TRDD3 as a possible D gene (6 bases). CDR3 length equals 16 residues. Trimming left V 5 bases short and J 3 bases short, with 21 bases between. Germline V gene data show CDR1 as GEAIGNYY and CDR2 as EKD. In nucleotides, the CDR3 is TGTGCCTGTGTTAGTCTACTGGGACCACTGGCCGATAAACTCATCTTT. As protein: CACVSLLGPLADKLIF.

By frequency in the sample, this clone is medium-sized (0.01 to 0.1%). This sequence joins TRDV2 and TRDJ3; 7 bases map to TRDD3. The germline V gene encodes CDR1 GEAIGNYY and CDR2 EKD. The CDR3 consists of 19 residues. The V and J ends lost 1 base and 0 bases, in that order; junction bases with no gene match: 8. CDR3 bases: TGTGCCTGTGACACTGTGGGGGACAGCAGCTCCTGGGACACCCGACAGATGTTTTTC. This translates into CACDTVGDSSSWDTRQMFF.

Relative to its sample, this clone is hyperexpanded. Other DNA sequences in the sample encode the same CDR3. The chain has TRDV2 and TRDJ1; a possible D gene is TRDD2 (6 bases). The CDR3 has 16 amino acids. V was cut by 3 bases and J by 0 bases, with 16 bases left in between. Germline V gene data show CDR1 as GEAIGNYY and CDR2 as EKD. CDR3 in amino acids: CACDLLQGADTDKLIF. CDR3 DNA: TGTGCCTGTGACCTCCTACAAGGGGCTGACACCGATAAACTCATCTTT.

The chain carries TRDV2 and TRDJ1, with 8 nucleotides matching TRDD3. The CDR3 is 18 amino acids. J lost 1 base, V lost 3 bases, and 15 bases had no gene match. Per the germline V gene, CDR1 is GEAIGNYY and CDR2 is EKD. The CDR3 DNA is TGTGCCTGTGACCCCTGGCTGGGGGACAGTCTTTCCACCGATAAACTCATCTTT. The encoded protein is CACDPWLGDSLSTDKLIF.

This clone is medium-sized in the sample. The chain employs TRDV2 and TRDJ1; 13 positions agree with TRDD3. This CDR3 contains 16 residues. Losses at the gene ends were 3 bases for V and 2 bases for J; bases not matched to a gene: 5. Germline V lookup: CDR1 GEAIGNYY, CDR2 EKD. The CDR3 nucleotides are TGTGCCTGTGACCCACTACTGGGGGATACGACCGATAAACTCATCTTT. Amino acid sequence: CACDPLLGDTTDKLIF.

The V call is TRDV2, the J call TRDJ4, with 10 bases matching TRDD3. The CDR3 runs 16 residues. CDR1 GEAIGNYY and CDR2 EKD come from the germline V gene. J lost 4 bases, V lost 0 bases, and 10 bases had no gene match. The chain's CDR3 is CACDTVGRLGDLPLIF. The CDR3 coding sequence is TGTGCCTGTGACACCGTGGGGAGACTGGGGGATCTACCCCTGATCTTT.